What follows are 2 T cell receptor beta chains derived from one specimen sequenced in a study of circulating and synovial CD4+ cells in juvenile arthritis. The data were produced by immunoSEQ multiplex PCR, yet TCRdb's version contains in-frame clones alone and is incomplete. Of roughly 32,000 clones listed, 90% to 95% are singletons. Sample: CD4+ T cells from blood. These receptors were obtained from a human donor with juvenile idiopathic arthritis.

This rearrangement joins TRBV9 to TRBJ2-1; TRBD1 might be the D (5 bases). Germline V gene sequence: CDR1 SGDLS, CDR2 YYNGEE. V lost 1 base, J lost 0 bases, and 8 bases lay in between. The CDR3 is 15 amino acids. CDR3 nucleotides: TGTGCCAGCAGCGTATCGGACAACTCCTACAATGAGCAGTTCTTC. It codes for CASSVSDNSYNEQFF.

This clone was observed a single time. The V gene is TRBV6-6, the J gene TRBJ2-1; possible D gene TRBD1, 6 bases. The CDR3 length is 14 residues. The ends were cut back, 2 bases at V and 4 bases at J, with 9 bases in the middle. Per germline, CDR1 MNHNY and CDR2 SVGAGI (reference sequence). The CDR3, as DNA: TGTGCCAGCAGTTACACAGGGCGTTACAATGAGCAGTTCTTC. This encodes CASSYTGRYNEQFF.